This section outlines one TCR beta chain sequence together with its context. CDR3 length equals 16 residues. In germline, CDR1 is SGHDT, CDR2 YYEEEE. J was trimmed by 4 bases and V by 3 bases; bases with no gene match: 8. This sample is part of a study of sequential checkpoint blockade in melanoma. The overall study: After both sequences, patients received maintenance nivolumab.

TCRdb's copy holds only in-frame clones and misses some; the assay was immunoSEQ multiplex PCR. The sample lists approximately 11,000 clones; roughly 51% were seen once. Treatment given: randomized to nivolumab then ipilimumab (arm A) or the reverse (arm B). The source was CD8+ T cells sorted from blood (inferred from file names), collected from a patient given nivolumab and ipilimumab in sequence. J is TRBJ2-3 and V is TRBV5-6; the match to TRBD2 covers 10 bases. The sequence derives from a human donor with melanoma. CDR3 DNA sequence: TGTGCCAGCAGCTCCTTAGCGGGAGGCTGGGCAGATACGCAGTATTTT. It yields the protein CASSSLAGGWADTQYF.